This T cell receptor (beta chain) was identified during a study of blood T cell repertoires in COVID-19. In the study overall: The samples span acute and convalescent COVID-19 from the United States, Italy and Spain.

Using immunoSEQ multiplex PCR, the repertoire was profiled, and TCRdb retains in-frame clones only, with some absent. The sample gives fewer than 250,000 clones, around 90% of which show up once; approximately 0.77% is in the top ten. Seattle cases were enrolled at active infection and followed longitudinally. The CDR3 runs to 11 residues. Trimming removed 7 bases from V and 5 bases from J, with 5 bases in between. The source is a man between 60 and 75 years old with COVID-19, enrolled during active disease. V usage is TRBV12-3 or TRBV12-4 and J usage is TRBJ2-2; D unresolved. Material for sequencing was peripheral blood. The CDR3 coding sequence is TGTGCCAGCATCCTAACCGGGGAGCTGTTTTTT. This gives the protein CASILTGELFF.